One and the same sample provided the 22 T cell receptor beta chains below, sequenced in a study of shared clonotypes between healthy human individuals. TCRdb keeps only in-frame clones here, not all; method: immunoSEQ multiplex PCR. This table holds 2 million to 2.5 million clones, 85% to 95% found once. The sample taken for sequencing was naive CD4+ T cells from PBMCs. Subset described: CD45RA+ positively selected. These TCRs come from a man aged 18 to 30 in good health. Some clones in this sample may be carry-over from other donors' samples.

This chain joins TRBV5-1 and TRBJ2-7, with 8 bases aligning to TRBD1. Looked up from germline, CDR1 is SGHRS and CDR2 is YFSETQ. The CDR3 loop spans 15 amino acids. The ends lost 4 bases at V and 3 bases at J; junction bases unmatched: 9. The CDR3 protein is CASSTGTGPYYEQYF. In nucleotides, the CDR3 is TGCGCCAGCAGCACCGGGACAGGCCCCTACTACGAGCAGTACTTC. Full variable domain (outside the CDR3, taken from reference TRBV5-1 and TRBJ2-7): KAGVTQTPRYLIKTRGQQVTLSCSPISGHRSVSWYQQTPGQGLQFLFEYFSETQRNKGNFPGRFSGRQFSNSRSEMNVSTLELGDSALYLCASSTGTGPYYEQYFGPGTRLTVT.

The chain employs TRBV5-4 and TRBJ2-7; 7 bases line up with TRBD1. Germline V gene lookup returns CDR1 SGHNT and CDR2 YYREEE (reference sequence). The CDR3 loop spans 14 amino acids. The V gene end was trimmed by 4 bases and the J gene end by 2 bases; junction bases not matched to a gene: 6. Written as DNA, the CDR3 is TGTGCCAGCAGCCCGCAGGGGGTACCCTACGAGCAGTACTTC. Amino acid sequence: CASSPQGVPYEQYF. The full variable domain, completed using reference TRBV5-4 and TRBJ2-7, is ETGVTQSPTHLIKTRGQQVTLRCSSQSGHNTVSWYQQALGQGPQFIFQYYREEENGRGNFPPRFSGLQFPNYSSELNVNALELDDSALYLCASSPQGVPYEQYFGPGTRLTVT.

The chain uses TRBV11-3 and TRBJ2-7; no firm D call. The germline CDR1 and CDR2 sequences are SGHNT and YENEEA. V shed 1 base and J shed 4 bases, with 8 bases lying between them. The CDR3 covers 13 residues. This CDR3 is CASSLGSQYEQYF. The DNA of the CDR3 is TGTGCCAGCAGCTTAGGTTCACAGTACGAGCAGTACTTC.

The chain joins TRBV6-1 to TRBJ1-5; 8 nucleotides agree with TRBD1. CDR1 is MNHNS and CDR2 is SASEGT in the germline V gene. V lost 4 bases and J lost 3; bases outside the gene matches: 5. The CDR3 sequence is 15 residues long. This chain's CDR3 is CASSATGAYNQPQHF. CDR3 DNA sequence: TGTGCCAGCAGTGCGACAGGGGCGTACAATCAGCCCCAGCATTTT.

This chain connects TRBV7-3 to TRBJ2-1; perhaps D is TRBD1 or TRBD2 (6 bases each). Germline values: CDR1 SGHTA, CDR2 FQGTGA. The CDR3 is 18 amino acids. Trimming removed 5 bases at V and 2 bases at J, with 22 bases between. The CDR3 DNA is TGTGCCAGCAGCCGCCGGGGGCCAGACAGTGTCGCCTACAATGAGCAGTTCTTC. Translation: CASSRRGPDSVAYNEQFF. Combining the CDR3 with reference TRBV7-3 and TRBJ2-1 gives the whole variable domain GAGVSQTPSNKVTEKGKYVELRCDPISGHTALYWYRQSLGQGPEFLIYFQGTGAADDSGLPNDRFFAVRPEGSVSTLKIQRTERGDSAVYLCASSRRGPDSVAYNEQFFGPGTRLTVL.

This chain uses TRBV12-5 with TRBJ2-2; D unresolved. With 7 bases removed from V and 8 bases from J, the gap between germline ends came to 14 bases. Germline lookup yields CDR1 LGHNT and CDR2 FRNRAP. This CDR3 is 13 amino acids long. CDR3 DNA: TGTGCTAGTGCCCCCCCGCAAATGGGGGAGCTGTTTTTT. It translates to CASAPPQMGELFF.

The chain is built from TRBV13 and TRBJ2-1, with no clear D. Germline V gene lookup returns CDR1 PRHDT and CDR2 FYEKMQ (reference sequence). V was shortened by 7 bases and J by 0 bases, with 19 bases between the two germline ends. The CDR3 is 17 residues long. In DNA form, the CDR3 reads TGTGCCAGCAAACAAACGGGCCAGCCAGACTCCTACAATGAGCAGTTCTTC. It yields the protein CASKQTGQPDSYNEQFF.

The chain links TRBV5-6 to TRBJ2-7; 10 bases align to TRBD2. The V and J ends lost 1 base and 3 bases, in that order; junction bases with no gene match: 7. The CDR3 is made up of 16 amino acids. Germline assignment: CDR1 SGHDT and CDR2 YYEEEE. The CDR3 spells CASSLYGLAGVYEQYF. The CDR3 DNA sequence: TGTGCCAGCAGCTTGTATGGGCTAGCGGGAGTCTACGAGCAGTACTTC.

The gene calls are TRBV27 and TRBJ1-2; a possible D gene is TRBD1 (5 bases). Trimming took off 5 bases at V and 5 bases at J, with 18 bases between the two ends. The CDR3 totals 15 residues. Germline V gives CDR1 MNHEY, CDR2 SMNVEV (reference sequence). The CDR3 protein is CASSRGTSVLYGYTF. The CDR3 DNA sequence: TGTGCCAGCAGTCGAGGGACTTCCGTCCTGTATGGCTACACCTTC.

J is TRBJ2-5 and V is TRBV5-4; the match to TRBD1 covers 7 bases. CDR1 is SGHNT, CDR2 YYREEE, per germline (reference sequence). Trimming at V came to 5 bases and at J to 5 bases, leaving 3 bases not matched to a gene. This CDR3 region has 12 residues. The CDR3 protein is CASSDRAETQYF. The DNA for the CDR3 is TGTGCCAGCAGTGACAGGGCGGAGACCCAGTACTTC.

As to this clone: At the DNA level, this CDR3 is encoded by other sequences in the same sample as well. The CDR3 loop is CASSLIWNTEAFF. CDR3 DNA: TGTGCCAGCAGCTTGATATGGAACACTGAAGCTTTCTTT. V gene TRBV7-2 combines with J gene TRBJ1-1, with D uncertain. This CDR3 is 13 amino acids long. CDR1 is SGHTA, CDR2 FQGNSA, per germline. Trimming shortened V by 3 bases and J by 1 base, and 6 bases separated the two germline ends.

This CDR3 reads CASSVGGEKLFF. DNA of the CDR3: TGTGCCAGCAGTGTGGGAGGGGAAAAACTGTTTTTT. This chain joins TRBV28 and TRBJ1-4, with no clear D. Germline lookup yields CDR1 MDHEN and CDR2 SYDVKM. The CDR3 sequence is 12 residues long. V dropped 5 bases and J dropped 8 bases, with 9 bases sitting between them.

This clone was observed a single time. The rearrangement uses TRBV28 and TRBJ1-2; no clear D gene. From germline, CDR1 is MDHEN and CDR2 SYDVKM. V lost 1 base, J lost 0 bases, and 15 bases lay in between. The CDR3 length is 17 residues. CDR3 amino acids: CASSLYESPPPNYGYTF. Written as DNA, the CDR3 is TGTGCCAGCAGTTTATATGAATCCCCTCCCCCTAACTATGGCTACACCTTC.

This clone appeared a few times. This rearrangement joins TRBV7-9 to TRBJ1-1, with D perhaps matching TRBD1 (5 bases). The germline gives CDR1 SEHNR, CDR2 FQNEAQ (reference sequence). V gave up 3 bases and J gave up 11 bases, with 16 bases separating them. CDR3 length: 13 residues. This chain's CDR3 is CASSLRQGLGAFF. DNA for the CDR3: TGTGCCAGCAGCTTGCGCCAGGGCCTTGGGGCTTTCTTT. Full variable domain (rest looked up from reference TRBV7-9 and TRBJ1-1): DTGVSQNPRHKITKRGQNVTFRCDPISEHNRLYWYRQTLGQGPEFLTYFQNEAQLEKSRLLSDRFSAERPKGSFSTLEIQRTEQGDSAMYLCASSLRQGLGAFFGQGTRLTVV.

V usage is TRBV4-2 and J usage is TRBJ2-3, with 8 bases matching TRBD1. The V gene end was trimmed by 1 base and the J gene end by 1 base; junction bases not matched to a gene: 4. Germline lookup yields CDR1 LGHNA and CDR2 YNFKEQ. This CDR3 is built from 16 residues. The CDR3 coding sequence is TGTGCCAGCAGCCAAGTTGGGACAGGAGGCACAGATACGCAGTATTTT. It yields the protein CASSQVGTGGTDTQYF.

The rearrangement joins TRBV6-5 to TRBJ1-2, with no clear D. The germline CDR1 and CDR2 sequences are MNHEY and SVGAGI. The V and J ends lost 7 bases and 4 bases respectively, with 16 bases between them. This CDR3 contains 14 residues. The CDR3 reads CASTRSQEGYGYTF. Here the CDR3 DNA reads TGTGCCAGCACTCGGTCCCAGGAGGGCTATGGCTACACCTTC.

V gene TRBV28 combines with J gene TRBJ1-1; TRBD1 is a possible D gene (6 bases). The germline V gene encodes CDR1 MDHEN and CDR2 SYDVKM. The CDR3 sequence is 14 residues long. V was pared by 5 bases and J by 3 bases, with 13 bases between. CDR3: CASSPPGEYTEAFF. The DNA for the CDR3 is TGTGCCAGCAGTCCCCCAGGGGAGTACACTGAAGCTTTCTTT.

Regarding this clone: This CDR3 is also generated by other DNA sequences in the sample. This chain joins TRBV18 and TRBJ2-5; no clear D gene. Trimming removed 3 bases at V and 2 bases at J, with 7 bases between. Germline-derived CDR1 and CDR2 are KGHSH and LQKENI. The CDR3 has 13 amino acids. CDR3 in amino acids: CASSPRLQETQYF. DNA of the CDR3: TGTGCCAGCTCACCTCGACTTCAAGAGACCCAGTACTTC.

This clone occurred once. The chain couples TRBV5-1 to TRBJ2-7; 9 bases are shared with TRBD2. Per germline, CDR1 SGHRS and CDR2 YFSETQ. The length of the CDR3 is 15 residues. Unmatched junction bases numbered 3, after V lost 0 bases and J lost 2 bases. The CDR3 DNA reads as TGCGCCAGCAGCTTGGCCCTAGCGGGGACCTACGAGCAGTACTTC. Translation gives CASSLALAGTYEQYF.

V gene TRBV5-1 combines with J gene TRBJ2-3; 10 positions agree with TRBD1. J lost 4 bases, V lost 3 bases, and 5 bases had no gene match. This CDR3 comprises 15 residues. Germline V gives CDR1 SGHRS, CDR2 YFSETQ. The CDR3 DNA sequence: TGCGCCAGCAGCTGGGCCGGGACAGGGGCAGATACGCAGTATTTT. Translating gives CASSWAGTGADTQYF.

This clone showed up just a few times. CDR3 sequence reads: CASSESQGIEAFF. DNA of the CDR3: TGTGCCAGCAGTGAAAGTCAGGGGATTGAAGCTTTCTTT. This chain uses TRBV2 with TRBJ1-1, with D maybe TRBD1 (6 bases). Germline V gives CDR1 SNHLY, CDR2 FYNNEI. The germline V and J ends were trimmed by 2 bases and 7 bases, with 11 bases remaining between them. This CDR3 region has 13 residues.

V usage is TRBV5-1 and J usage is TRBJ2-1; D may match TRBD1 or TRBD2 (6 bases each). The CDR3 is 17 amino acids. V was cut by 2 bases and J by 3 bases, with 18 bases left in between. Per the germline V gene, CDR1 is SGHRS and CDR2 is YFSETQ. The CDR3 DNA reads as TGCGCCAGCAGCTTCCAGGGGCCCGGGGGTGGCTACAATGAGCAGTTCTTC. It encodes CASSFQGPGGGYNEQFF. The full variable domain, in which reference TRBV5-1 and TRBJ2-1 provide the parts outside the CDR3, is KAGVTQTPRYLIKTRGQQVTLSCSPISGHRSVSWYQQTPGQGLQFLFEYFSETQRNKGNFPGRFSGRQFSNSRSEMNVSTLELGDSALYLCASSFQGPGGGYNEQFFGPGTRLTVL.